This T cell receptor beta chain was obtained from a study of shared clonotypes between healthy human individuals. In the study overall: A few men and a couple of women, aged 18 to 49, were donors. The study used three CD4 naive, three CD4 memory, two CD8 naive and one CD8 memory plate per donor.

Study-wide points: An effect of sequencing depth on clonotype sharing among donors was expected. A generally larger estimated richness was seen in naive subsets than in memory subsets.

For this clone: The antigen is undetermined.

Profiling relied on immunoSEQ multiplex PCR, and the TCRdb table lists in-frame clones only, not all of them. The sample carries around 2.1 million clones, around 93% recorded once. V lost 8 bases and J 1 base, leaving 12 bases between the germline ends. The CDR3 length is 13 residues. Germline CDR1 and CDR2: SNHLY and FYNNEI. Naive CD8 cells comprised CD45RO-negative, CCR7-positively selected cells, excluding terminally differentiated effector memory CD45RA+ cells. Sequenced input: naive CD8+ T cells from PBMCs. This TCR came from a young man in good health. Some clones in this sample may be carry-over from other donors' samples. The V call is TRBV2, the J call TRBJ2-7; D is possibly TRBD2 (6 bases). Here the CDR3 reads CASETRESYEQYF. The CDR3, as DNA: TGTGCCAGCGAGACTAGAGAGTCCTACGAGCAGTACTTC.